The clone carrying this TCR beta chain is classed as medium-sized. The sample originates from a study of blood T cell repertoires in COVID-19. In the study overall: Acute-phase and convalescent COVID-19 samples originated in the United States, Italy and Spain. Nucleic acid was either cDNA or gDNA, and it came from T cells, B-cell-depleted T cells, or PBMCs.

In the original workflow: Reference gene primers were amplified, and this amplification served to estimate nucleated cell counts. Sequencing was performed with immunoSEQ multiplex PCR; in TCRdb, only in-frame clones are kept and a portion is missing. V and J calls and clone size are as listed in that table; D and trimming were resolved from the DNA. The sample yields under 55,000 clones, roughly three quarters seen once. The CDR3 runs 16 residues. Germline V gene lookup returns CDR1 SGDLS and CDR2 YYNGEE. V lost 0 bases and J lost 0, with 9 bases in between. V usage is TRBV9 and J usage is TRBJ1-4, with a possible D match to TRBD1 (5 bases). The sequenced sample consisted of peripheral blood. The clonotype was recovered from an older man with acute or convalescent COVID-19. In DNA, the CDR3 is TGTGCCAGCAGCGTAGAAGGAGGGGCAACTAATGAAAAACTGTTTTTT. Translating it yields CASSVEGGATNEKLFF.